One and the same sample provided the 28 T cell receptor beta chains below, sequenced in a study of cytomegalovirus exposure and HLA in healthy donors. The PCR had 60 Vbeta and 13 Jbeta primers. Profiling relied on immunoSEQ multiplex PCR, and the TCRdb table lists in-frame clones only, not all of them. The table records 120,000 to 150,000 clones, roughly 79% of them present only once. Specimen: PBMCs. The receptors were sampled from a woman aged 25 to 39 in good health and CMV-seronegative.

The V call is TRBV6-1, the J call TRBJ2-3; D is unresolved. CDR3 size: 16 residues. V gave up 1 base and J gave up 3 bases, with 14 bases separating them. In germline, CDR1 is MNHNS, CDR2 SASEGT. CDR3 nucleotides: TGTGCCAGCAGTGAAGGACTCGGCTTCGGGACAGATACGCAGTATTTT. Amino acids: CASSEGLGFGTDTQYF.

The V call is TRBV2, the J call TRBJ1-1, with 8 bases that match TRBD1. Trimming cost V 6 bases and J 5 bases; bases outside gene matches: 8. The CDR3 totals 14 residues. Per germline, CDR1 SNHLY and CDR2 FYNNEI. The chain's CDR3 is CASSWTGSHTEAFF. Written as DNA, the CDR3 is TGTGCCAGCAGCTGGACAGGGTCCCATACTGAAGCTTTCTTT.

The rearrangement links TRBV6-1 to TRBJ1-1, with unresolved D. CDR3 length equals 12 residues. With 2 bases removed from V and 4 bases from J, the gap between germline ends came to 5 bases. Germline CDR1 reads MNHNS; CDR2 reads SASEGT. CDR3: CASSEYSTEAFF. The CDR3 bases are TGTGCCAGCAGTGAATATAGCACTGAAGCTTTCTTT.

The V gene is TRBV6-6, the J gene TRBJ1-1; tentative D call: TRBD1 (5 bases). The CDR3 is 15 residues long. The ends were cut back, 5 bases at V and 3 bases at J, with 16 bases in the middle. The germline V gene encodes CDR1 MNHNY and CDR2 SVGAGI (reference sequence). CDR3 sequence (DNA): TGTGCCAGCAGTAACAAGTTCGGGGGGTACACTGAAGCTTTCTTT. This sequence encodes CASSNKFGGYTEAFF.

The rearrangement links TRBV5-1 to TRBJ1-2, with D tentatively TRBD1 (6 bases). Trimming stripped 0 bases from V and 8 bases from J, with 17 bases between. Germline V gene sequence: CDR1 SGHRS, CDR2 YFSETQ. The CDR3 is 15 residues long. The CDR3 is CASSLAGVGSGGYTF. The DNA for the CDR3 is TGCGCCAGCAGCTTGGCAGGGGTCGGGTCCGGGGGCTACACCTTC. Filled out from reference TRBV5-1 and TRBJ1-2, the complete variable domain reads KAGVTQTPRYLIKTRGQQVTLSCSPISGHRSVSWYQQTPGQGLQFLFEYFSETQRNKGNFPGRFSGRQFSNSRSEMNVSTLELGDSALYLCASSLAGVGSGGYTFGSGTRLTVV.

The chain is built from TRBV5-6 and TRBJ2-5, with 7 bases aligning to TRBD2. CDR1 SGHDT and CDR2 YYEEEE come from the germline V gene. CDR3 length: 14 residues. V lost 7 bases to trimming and J lost 7 bases; unmatched junction nucleotides: 13. Here the CDR3 DNA reads TGTGCCAGCGGGGGACTACCTCAGTTGGGGACCCAGTACTTC. It codes for CASGGLPQLGTQYF.

V and J are TRBV7-2 and TRBJ1-2, with D possibly matching TRBD1 (5 bases). The germline V and J ends were trimmed by 5 bases and 6 bases, with 25 bases remaining between them. The CDR3 extends over 17 amino acids. The germline CDR1 and CDR2 sequences are SGHTA and FQGNSA. The CDR3 coding sequence is TGTGCCAGCAGCCCAACGTTCGGACAACCCCCACGGAATGGCTACACCTTC. Its protein is CASSPTFGQPPRNGYTF.

The chain carries TRBV9 and TRBJ2-3, with D perhaps matching TRBD2 (5 bases). CDR1 is SGDLS, CDR2 YYNGEE, per germline. This CDR3 region has 14 residues. V was trimmed by 2 bases and J by 4 bases, leaving 11 bases between them. The CDR3: CASSVSGAPDTQYF. The CDR3 nucleotides read TGTGCCAGCAGCGTGAGCGGAGCCCCAGATACGCAGTATTTT.

This chain connects TRBV7-9 to TRBJ1-5, with TRBD1 matching 8 bases. This CDR3 has 15 amino acids. Unmatched junction bases numbered 6, after V lost 4 bases and J lost 4 bases. CDR1 SEHNR and CDR2 FQNEAQ come from the germline V gene (reference sequence). CDR3 region: CASSSSQGVNQPQHF. The CDR3 nucleotides read TGTGCCAGCAGCTCATCACAGGGGGTGAATCAGCCCCAGCATTTT. The entire variable domain, with the rest obtained from reference TRBV7-9 and TRBJ1-5, is as follows: DTGVSQNPRHKITKRGQNVTFRCDPISEHNRLYWYRQTLGQGPEFLTYFQNEAQLEKSRLLSDRFSAERPKGSFSTLEIQRTEQGDSAMYLCASSSSQGVNQPQHFGDGTRLSIL.

The chain has TRBV5-6 and TRBJ1-3, with TRBD1 identical over 9 bases. The CDR3 has 17 amino acids. Germline V gene lookup returns CDR1 SGHDT and CDR2 YYEEEE. V lost 3 bases, J lost 2 bases, and 9 bases stayed unmatched. CDR3 in DNA: TGTGCCAGCAGCTCATACGCCGGGACAGGGACTGGAAACACCATATATTTT. Residues: CASSSYAGTGTGNTIYF.

The genes are TRBV9 and TRBJ2-1; TRBD1 is a possible D gene (6 bases). Germline CDR1 reads SGDLS; CDR2 reads YYNGEE. Deletions cut 1 base from V and 1 base from J, with 9 bases between. This CDR3 comprises 15 residues. Here the CDR3 DNA reads TGTGCCAGCAGCGTACAGGGGAGTTCCTACAATGAGCAGTTCTTC. As protein: CASSVQGSSYNEQFF.

V and J are TRBV4-1 and TRBJ2-2; TRBD2 aligns across 13 bases. CDR3 size: 15 residues. From germline, CDR1 is MGHRA and CDR2 YSYEKL. V lost 4 bases and J lost 6; bases outside the gene matches: 2. The CDR3 DNA reads TGCGCCAGCAGCCTGGGACTAGCGGGGCCCGGGGAGCTGTTTTTT. Protein: CASSLGLAGPGELFF.

The chain carries TRBV4-2 and TRBJ2-2, with D hard to call. Trimming removed 4 bases at V and 7 bases at J, with 10 bases between. Germline V lookup: CDR1 LGHNA, CDR2 YNFKEQ. The CDR3 has 13 residues. CDR3 coding DNA: TGTGCCAGCAGCCCGCAGTCGAACGGGGAGCTGTTTTTT. Translating it yields CASSPQSNGELFF.

The chain combines TRBV7-9 with TRBJ2-7; 9 bases are shared with TRBD1. CDR1 and CDR2 from the germline V gene are SEHNR and FQNEAQ (reference sequence). The V segment lost 5 bases and the J segment 0 bases; nucleotides outside the gene matches: 5. This CDR3 spans 15 amino acids. The CDR3 sequence: CASSVQQGASYEQYF. CDR3 DNA: TGTGCCAGCAGCGTACAACAGGGGGCCTCCTACGAGCAGTACTTC. Variable domain in full (rest from reference TRBV7-9 and TRBJ2-7): DTGVSQNPRHKITKRGQNVTFRCDPISEHNRLYWYRQTLGQGPEFLTYFQNEAQLEKSRLLSDRFSAERPKGSFSTLEIQRTEQGDSAMYLCASSVQQGASYEQYFGPGTRLTVT.

The chain has TRBV9 and TRBJ1-6; D may be TRBD1 (6 bases). With 0 bases removed from V and 7 bases from J, the gap between germline ends came to 11 bases. The CDR3 length is 15 residues. CDR1 is SGDLS, CDR2 YYNGEE, per germline. CDR3: CASSVGSGANSPLHF. CDR3 nucleotide sequence: TGTGCCAGCAGCGTAGGCTCAGGGGCCAATTCACCCCTCCACTTT.

This clone was seen a handful of times. The chain links TRBV18 to TRBJ1-1, with 11 nucleotides matching TRBD1. The V gene's germline CDR1 is KGHSH and CDR2 LQKENI. This CDR3 is built from 15 residues. After removal of 4 bases from V and 6 bases from J, the junction contained 7 bases not matched to a gene. In DNA form, the CDR3 reads TGTGCCAGCTCACTGGGACAGGGGGTGCTTGCTGAAGCTTTCTTT. It encodes CASSLGQGVLAEAFF.

This chain uses TRBV25-1 with TRBJ1-1; D perhaps matches TRBD1 (6 bases). The germline gives CDR1 MGHDK, CDR2 SYGVNS. The CDR3 contains 16 residues. V was pared by 4 bases and J by 0 bases, with 15 bases between. The DNA of the CDR3 is TGTGCCAGCAGTGCGAATAGGGGGATCATGAACACTGAAGCTTTCTTT. Translating gives CASSANRGIMNTEAFF.

CDR3 protein: CASSIRQGRDSPLHF. In nucleotides, the CDR3 is TGCGCCAGCAGCATCCGACAGGGAAGGGATTCACCCCTCCACTTT. The V gene is TRBV5-1, the J gene TRBJ1-6, with 7 bases matching TRBD1. The germline V gene encodes CDR1 SGHRS and CDR2 YFSETQ. J was trimmed by 8 bases and V by 4 bases; bases with no gene match: 9. There are 15 residues in the CDR3.

This clone has a single count. This chain joins TRBV19 and TRBJ1-6; no firm D call. The CDR3 totals 14 residues. V lost 4 bases and J lost 8, with 12 bases in between. Germline V gene lookup returns CDR1 LNHDA and CDR2 SQIVND (reference sequence). DNA of the CDR3: TGTGCCAGTAGTAAGAGGGATTGGGATTCACCCCTCCACTTT. This translates into CASSKRDWDSPLHF.

The V gene is TRBV5-6, the J gene TRBJ1-6; the match to TRBD1 covers 8 bases. The CDR3 has 17 amino acids. Germline V gene lookup returns CDR1 SGHDT and CDR2 YYEEEE. V gave up 3 bases and J gave up 7 bases; unmatched junction bases: 12. CDR3 in DNA: TGTGCCAGCAGCTCCCGTCGTTTAGGACAGGGAAATTCACCCCTCCACTTT. It is translated as CASSSRRLGQGNSPLHF. The whole variable domain, remainder taken from reference TRBV5-6 and TRBJ1-6, is DAGVTQSPTHLIKTRGQQVTLRCSPKSGHDTVSWYQQALGQGPQFIFQYYEEEERQRGNFPDRFSGHQFPNYSSELNVNALLLGDSALYLCASSSRRLGQGNSPLHFGNGTRLTVT.

This clone was picked up a small number of times. The V and J genes are TRBV9 and TRBJ1-1; the D gene is possibly TRBD1 (5 bases). Germline assignment: CDR1 SGDLS and CDR2 YYNGEE. V gave up 3 bases and J gave up 4 bases, with 10 bases separating them. The CDR3 is made up of 13 amino acids. CDR3 in amino acids: CASSDRQGTEAFF. The CDR3 DNA is TGTGCCAGCAGCGACCGGCAGGGCACTGAAGCTTTCTTT.

About this clone: In the same sample, other DNA sequences code for this CDR3. This sequence joins TRBV5-1 and TRBJ2-3; tentatively, D is TRBD1 (6 bases). CDR1 and CDR2 (germline): SGHRS, YFSETQ. The CDR3 contains 15 residues. V lost 4 bases and J lost 1, with 13 bases in between. The CDR3 reads CASSPPGVGTDTQYF. The CDR3 DNA reads TGCGCCAGCAGCCCACCAGGGGTCGGCACAGATACGCAGTATTTT.

The V gene is TRBV5-4, the J gene TRBJ1-1; 11 bases align to TRBD1. J was trimmed by 5 bases and V by 1 base; bases with no gene match: 4. The CDR3 sequence is 15 residues long. Germline V gene data show CDR1 as SGHNT and CDR2 as YYREEE (reference sequence). The CDR3 sequence: CASSLRGQGGTEAFF. In DNA, the CDR3 is TGTGCCAGCAGCTTGAGGGGACAGGGGGGAACTGAAGCTTTCTTT.

The genes are TRBV10-3 and TRBJ1-5; D remains ambiguous. The V gene lost 4 bases and the J gene lost 4 bases, with 11 bases spanning the gap. The length of the CDR3 is 14 residues. Per the germline V gene, CDR1 is ENHRY and CDR2 is SYGVKD. The CDR3 DNA reads TGTGCCATCAGTGGAGTCGGAGAGAATCAGCCCCAGCATTTT. It specifies CAISGVGENQPQHF.

The chain combines TRBV6-6 with TRBJ1-5; maybe TRBD1 (6 bases). Germline values: CDR1 MNHNY, CDR2 SVGAGI (reference sequence). V was trimmed by 1 base and J by 7 bases, leaving 8 bases between them. The CDR3 extends over 13 amino acids. The CDR3 sequence: CASSYFGGQPQHF. The CDR3, as DNA: TGTGCCAGCAGTTACTTTGGGGGCCAGCCCCAGCATTTT.

J is TRBJ1-3 and V is TRBV7-2; D call uncertain. This CDR3 region has 16 residues. Trimming shortened V by 1 base and J by 0 bases, and 10 bases separated the two germline ends. The germline gives CDR1 SGHTA, CDR2 FQGNSA. As DNA, the CDR3 is TGTGCCAGCAGCTTAGTTATAGCCGGCTCTGGAAACACCATATATTTT. As protein: CASSLVIAGSGNTIYF.

The chain employs TRBV18 and TRBJ2-7, with TRBD2 as a possible D gene (6 bases). This CDR3 has 16 amino acids. Trimming took off 0 bases at V and 0 bases at J, with 12 bases between the two ends. Germline CDR1 and CDR2: KGHSH and LQKENI. The chain's CDR3 is CASSPPPGEISYEQYF. The CDR3 DNA follows: TGTGCCAGCTCACCACCTCCGGGAGAGATCTCCTACGAGCAGTACTTC.

The rearrangement joins TRBV14 to TRBJ2-1; the D is unclear. The CDR3 length is 16 residues. Per germline, CDR1 SGHDN and CDR2 FVKESK. Trimming cost V 0 bases and J 5 bases, with 14 bases left between them. CDR3 amino acids: CASSQDGGVYNNEQFF. The CDR3 DNA reads as TGTGCCAGCAGCCAAGATGGCGGCGTTTACAACAATGAGCAGTTCTTC.